The 27 T cell receptor beta chains presented below share a single source sample, sequenced in a study of cytomegalovirus exposure and HLA in healthy donors. 60 Vbeta and 13 Jbeta primers were used in PCR. The repertoire was sequenced with immunoSEQ multiplex PCR; TCRdb's copy has only in-frame clones and lacks some. The sample holds 150,000 to 190,000 clones; around 72% are singletons and the top ten take under 1.5%. The sequenced sample consisted of PBMCs. All receptors derive from a man aged 18-30 years in good health and CMV-seronegative.

This clone was detected a few times. The chain joins TRBV19 to TRBJ2-7; TRBD2 matches 13 bases. The germline V gene has CDR1 LNHDA and CDR2 SQIVND (reference sequence). J was trimmed by 7 bases and V by 5 bases; bases with no gene match: 11. This CDR3 is 16 amino acids long. CDR3 amino acids: CASSAPGTSGTGEQYF. CDR3 nucleotides: TGTGCCAGTAGTGCACCGGGGACTAGCGGGACGGGTGAGCAGTACTTC.

The rearrangement joins TRBV15 to TRBJ2-3; 7 positions match TRBD2. This CDR3 region has 14 residues. The germline V gene encodes CDR1 LNHNV and CDR2 YYDKDF (reference sequence). The junction had 7 bases not matched to a gene; V was cut back by 0 bases and J by 10 bases. CDR3 sequence (DNA): TGTGCCACCAGCAGAGATGGGGACTACAAGGCGCAGTATTTT. It is translated as CATSRDGDYKAQYF. The full variable domain, with the rest looked up from reference TRBV15 and TRBJ2-3, is DAMVIQNPRYQVTQFGKPVTLSCSQTLNHNVMYWYQQKSSQAPKLLFHYYDKDFNNEADTPDNFQSRRPNTSFCFLDIRSPGLGDTAMYLCATSRDGDYKAQYFGPGTRLTVL.

This clone has more than one count but fewer than ten. The chain recombines TRBV5-4 with TRBJ1-6; tentative D call: TRBD1 (6 bases). Germline lookup yields CDR1 SGHNT and CDR2 YYREEE (reference sequence). This CDR3 has 15 residues. Trimming stripped 0 bases from V and 8 bases from J, with 12 bases between. The CDR3 here is CASSLAGQRHSPLHF. CDR3 sequence (DNA): TGTGCCAGCAGCTTGGCCGGACAGCGCCATTCACCCCTCCACTTT.

This clone was observed a handful of times. This sequence joins TRBV7-8 and TRBJ1-3, with 8 bases identical to TRBD1. V was pared by 8 bases and J by 4 bases, with 7 bases of the junction left unmatched. The V gene's germline CDR1 is SGHVS and CDR2 FQNEAQ. The CDR3 length is 14 residues. CDR3 loop: CASGMQGAGNTIYF. The CDR3 nucleotides are TGTGCCAGCGGGATGCAGGGGGCAGGAAACACCATATATTTT.

The V call is TRBV4-3, the J call TRBJ2-7; 8 bases align to TRBD1. The last part of the DNA fits TRBJ2-5 better; the J call may be wrong. Looked up from germline, CDR1 is LGHNA and CDR2 is YSLEER. This CDR3 has 13 amino acids. CDR3 in amino acids: CASSLTGGETQYF. The CDR3 DNA follows: TGCGCCAGCAGCCTAACAGGGGGAGAGACCCAGTACTTC.

This chain joins TRBV4-1 and TRBJ2-7; TRBD2 aligns across 7 bases. Germline V CDR1 and CDR2: MGHRA, YSYEKL. CDR3 size: 16 residues. With 1 base clipped from V and 5 bases from J, the junction kept 11 bases outside the gene matches. The CDR3 loop reads CASSQGRTLAVHEQYF. The CDR3 DNA sequence: TGCGCCAGCAGCCAAGGCCGGACCCTAGCGGTGCACGAGCAGTACTTC.

The chain employs TRBV9 and TRBJ2-7; 7 nucleotides agree with TRBD1. Trimming took 3 bases from V and 0 from J; bases not matched to a gene: 6. CDR1 is SGDLS, CDR2 YYNGEE, per germline. The CDR3 is made up of 15 amino acids. CDR3 bases: TGTGCCAGCAGCGGGGGACAGAGAAGCTCCTACGAGCAGTACTTC. Its protein is CASSGGQRSSYEQYF.

The V gene is TRBV6-1, the J gene TRBJ2-7, with D possibly TRBD2 on 6 matching bases. CDR1 is MNHNS and CDR2 is SASEGT in the germline V gene. V lost 8 bases to trimming and J lost 0 bases, with 14 bases between them. This CDR3 has 14 residues. The chain's CDR3 is CASLGLPNSYEQYF. CDR3 in DNA: TGTGCCAGCCTGGGACTTCCTAACTCCTACGAGCAGTACTTC.

The chain uses TRBV6-6 and TRBJ2-1; 9 bases align to TRBD1. This CDR3 comprises 15 residues. Germline V gives CDR1 MNHNY, CDR2 SVGAGI (reference sequence). V was clipped by 0 bases and J by 7 bases; unmatched bases: 4. CDR3 sequence (DNA): TGTGCCAGCAGTTACTCGGGGGACAGGGTAAATGAGCAGTTCTTC. Protein: CASSYSGDRVNEQFF.

The chain carries TRBV11-2 and TRBJ2-1, with 7 positions matching TRBD2. The length of the CDR3 is 15 residues. Germline CDR1 is SGHAT and CDR2 is FQNNGV. The V and J ends lost 0 bases and 6 bases, in that order; junction bases with no gene match: 5. CDR3: CASSLDSSGFNEQFF. CDR3 in DNA: TGTGCCAGCAGCTTAGATTCTAGCGGATTCAATGAGCAGTTCTTC. Combining the CDR3 with reference TRBV11-2 and TRBJ2-1 gives the whole variable domain EAGVAQSPRYKIIEKRQSVAFWCNPISGHATLYWYQQILGQGPKLLIQFQNNGVVDDSQLPKDRFSAERLKGVDSTLKIQPAKLEDSAVYLCASSLDSSGFNEQFFGPGTRLTVL.

The chain employs TRBV4-1 and TRBJ2-7, with TRBD2 matching over 7 bases. J lost 1 base, V lost 3 bases, and 0 bases had no gene match. The germline CDR1 and CDR2 sequences are MGHRA and YSYEKL. This CDR3 region has 13 residues. CDR3 protein: CASSQGGSYEQYF. The DNA of the CDR3 is TGCGCCAGCAGCCAGGGGGGGTCCTACGAGCAGTACTTC.

The chain carries TRBV4-3 and TRBJ2-2, with D uncertain. Between the trimmed V and J ends, which lost 4 bases and 4 bases, there was a span of 10 bases. This CDR3 has 14 residues. Germline loops: CDR1 LGHNA, CDR2 YSLEER. The CDR3 here is CASSPYGGTGELFF. CDR3 nucleotides: TGCGCCAGCAGCCCGTACGGCGGCACCGGGGAGCTGTTTTTT.

The rearrangement links TRBV11-2 to TRBJ1-1; the D gene is possibly TRBD1 (6 bases). Germline CDR1 SGHAT, CDR2 FQNNGV. The V and J ends lost 2 bases and 5 bases respectively, with 12 bases between them. This CDR3 region has 14 residues. The CDR3 sequence is CASSLPRGATEAFF. Here the CDR3 DNA reads TGTGCCAGCAGCTTACCTCGGGGGGCGACTGAAGCTTTCTTT.

This rearrangement joins TRBV6-1 to TRBJ1-5, with 8 bases identical to TRBD1. V shed 5 bases, J shed 2 bases, and the junction held 2 bases outside the gene matches. Per the germline V gene, CDR1 is MNHNS and CDR2 is SASEGT. The CDR3 consists of 14 residues. The DNA of the CDR3 is TGTGCCAGCAGTCCGACAGGGGGCAATCAGCCCCAGCATTTT. This translates into CASSPTGGNQPQHF.

The table lists this clone with a count of one. The chain is built from TRBV19 and TRBJ2-3; D remains ambiguous. The CDR3 is made up of 12 amino acids. Trimming took off 7 bases at V and 3 bases at J, with 8 bases between the two ends. Germline CDR1 reads LNHDA; CDR2 reads SQIVND (reference sequence). The DNA of the CDR3 is TGTGCCAGTACGAGCGATACAGATACGCAGTATTTT. This sequence encodes CASTSDTDTQYF.

The V gene is TRBV18, the J gene TRBJ2-7, with a possible D match to TRBD2 (6 bases). The germline V and J ends were trimmed by 5 bases and 7 bases, with 15 bases remaining between them. The CDR3 loop spans 13 amino acids. The germline gives CDR1 KGHSH, CDR2 LQKENI. In nucleotides, the CDR3 is TGTGCCAGCTCAACTCTCGGGCGGGAAGAGCAGTACTTC. Protein: CASSTLGREEQYF.

The V call is TRBV7-9, the J call TRBJ1-5, with 7 positions matching TRBD1. Per germline, CDR1 SEHNR and CDR2 FQNEAQ (reference sequence). The CDR3 covers 14 residues. V lost 5 bases and J lost 3; bases outside the gene matches: 4. CDR3 loop: CASSMTGNNQPQHF. The CDR3 DNA follows: TGTGCCAGCAGCATGACAGGGAACAATCAGCCCCAGCATTTT.

The chain carries TRBV27 and TRBJ1-1; 7 bases align to TRBD1. CDR3 length equals 13 residues. Germline trimming cut 2 bases from V and 3 bases from J; bases unmatched to any gene: 0. Looked up from germline, CDR1 is MNHEY and CDR2 is SMNVEV (reference sequence). CDR3 residues: CASSLTGDTEAFF. CDR3 DNA sequence: TGTGCCAGCAGTTTAACAGGGGACACTGAAGCTTTCTTT.

The CDR3 bases are TGTGCCAGCAGCTTAGAGAATTTAGTTTTCACAGATACGCAGTATTTT. It codes for CASSLENLVFTDTQYF. This rearrangement joins TRBV11-2 to TRBJ2-3; D is unresolved. The germline V gene encodes CDR1 SGHAT and CDR2 FQNNGV. V lost 0 bases and J 2 bases, leaving 12 bases between the germline ends. The CDR3 totals 16 residues. Full variable domain (rest looked up from reference TRBV11-2 and TRBJ2-3): EAGVAQSPRYKIIEKRQSVAFWCNPISGHATLYWYQQILGQGPKLLIQFQNNGVVDDSQLPKDRFSAERLKGVDSTLKIQPAKLEDSAVYLCASSLENLVFTDTQYFGPGTRLTVL.

V and J are TRBV29-1 and TRBJ2-7, with D tentatively TRBD1 (5 bases). This CDR3 contains 14 residues. The V end was cut by 0 bases, the J end by 2 bases, with 11 bases between. CDR1 and CDR2 from the germline V gene are SQVTM and ANQGSEA. The CDR3 loop reads CSVEEGQGTYEQYF. CDR3 DNA sequence: TGCAGCGTTGAAGAGGGGCAGGGTACCTACGAGCAGTACTTC.

The gene calls are TRBV9 and TRBJ2-3, with TRBD2 matching 8 bases. CDR1 is SGDLS, CDR2 YYNGEE, per germline. After removal of 5 bases from V and 2 bases from J, the junction contained 10 bases not matched to a gene. The CDR3 covers 16 residues. The CDR3 protein is CASSPRIAGNTDTQYF. In DNA form, the CDR3 reads TGTGCCAGCAGTCCCCGGATAGCGGGAAACACAGATACGCAGTATTTT.

The CDR3 sequence: CASTGSDYGYTF. CDR3 nucleotide sequence: TGTGCCAGCACAGGATCCGACTATGGCTACACCTTC. This chain connects TRBV5-6 to TRBJ1-2; D uncertain. Germline CDR1 SGHDT, CDR2 YYEEEE. The V end was cut by 6 bases, the J end by 3 bases, with 9 bases between. CDR3 length: 12 amino acids.

A single count supports this clone. The rearrangement joins TRBV5-1 to TRBJ2-1, with 8 bases identical to TRBD2. This CDR3 spans 16 amino acids. V shed 2 bases and J 4 bases; nucleotides not matched to a gene: 8. Germline values: CDR1 SGHRS, CDR2 YFSETQ. For the CDR3, the DNA is TGCGCCAGCAGCTTCAAACTAGCGGAACTGTACAATGAGCAGTTCTTC. This translates into CASSFKLAELYNEQFF. Variable domain in full (rest from reference TRBV5-1 and TRBJ2-1): KAGVTQTPRYLIKTRGQQVTLSCSPISGHRSVSWYQQTPGQGLQFLFEYFSETQRNKGNFPGRFSGRQFSNSRSEMNVSTLELGDSALYLCASSFKLAELYNEQFFGPGTRLTVL.

This sequence joins TRBV5-1 and TRBJ2-5, with D perhaps matching TRBD1 (6 bases). V lost 4 bases and J lost 2, with 15 bases in between. The CDR3 sequence is 15 residues long. Per the germline V gene, CDR1 is SGHRS and CDR2 is YFSETQ. CDR3 in amino acids: CASSQGSGPQETQYF. Here the CDR3 DNA reads TGCGCCAGCAGCCAGGGGTCAGGCCCTCAAGAGACCCAGTACTTC.

This clone was seen once. The J gene is TRBJ2-3, the V gene TRBV7-9; 10 bases align to TRBD2. The V gene's germline CDR1 is SEHNR and CDR2 FQNEAQ (reference sequence). The CDR3 is made up of 16 amino acids. Trimming took 2 bases from V and 1 from J; bases not matched to a gene: 3. The CDR3 region has the DNA TGTGCCAGCAGCTTACTAGCGGGAGTCGGCACAGATACGCAGTATTTT. Amino acid sequence: CASSLLAGVGTDTQYF. The entire variable domain, with the rest obtained from reference TRBV7-9 and TRBJ2-3, is as follows: DTGVSQNPRHKITKRGQNVTFRCDPISEHNRLYWYRQTLGQGPEFLTYFQNEAQLEKSRLLSDRFSAERPKGSFSTLEIQRTEQGDSAMYLCASSLLAGVGTDTQYFGPGTRLTVL.

In its sample, this clone was seen once. V gene TRBV10-1 combines with J gene TRBJ2-7, with a weak D call TRBD2 (5 bases). The CDR3 loop spans 12 amino acids. V was cut by 6 bases and J by 5 bases, with 11 bases left in between. CDR1 is WNHNN and CDR2 is SYGVQD in the germline V gene (reference sequence). CDR3 amino acids: CASSFGIDEQYF. In DNA, the CDR3 is TGCGCCAGCAGCTTCGGGATAGACGAGCAGTACTTC.

Here the CDR3 DNA reads TGTGCCACCAGCACTCAACTAGCGGGAGGCGGCGGGGAGCTGTTTTTT. Translated, it gives CATSTQLAGGGGELFF. The J gene is TRBJ2-2, the V gene TRBV15; TRBD2 matches 12 bases. The CDR3 is 16 residues long. CDR1 is LNHNV, CDR2 YYDKDF, per germline (reference sequence). The J segment lost 7 bases and the V segment lost 4 bases, leaving 7 bases of the junction unmatched.